The present entry profiles one T cell receptor (beta chain) with its context. Its matching antigen is unknown. These data come from a study of CD8 T cells in ankylosing spondylitis. Study results and limitations: Several highly homologous variants made up a TCR beta motif, and this motif appeared characteristic of ankylosing spondylitis blood.

Quantitative 5'-RACE was performed with molecular barcodes, and it yielded the TCR beta libraries. Via MiXCR, TCRdb re-called the 5' RACE reads, giving one row per CDR3 protein. The sample consists of 100,000 to 150,000 distinct CDR3 sequences, around 8.5% of them appearing once. Trimming cost V 1 base and J 1 base, with 5 bases left between them. Germline V lookup: CDR1 KGHSH, CDR2 LQKENI. There are 14 residues in the CDR3. Sequenced sample: blood, either unsorted or a sorted T cell fraction (not recorded which). The TCR sequence derives from a male donor with ankylosing spondylitis or in good health (not recorded which). The chain couples TRBV18 to TRBJ1-5, with D unresolved. Here the CDR3 DNA reads TGTGCCAGCTCACCACTGGGGAGCAATCAGCCCCAGCATTTT. Its translation is CASSPLGSNQPQHF.